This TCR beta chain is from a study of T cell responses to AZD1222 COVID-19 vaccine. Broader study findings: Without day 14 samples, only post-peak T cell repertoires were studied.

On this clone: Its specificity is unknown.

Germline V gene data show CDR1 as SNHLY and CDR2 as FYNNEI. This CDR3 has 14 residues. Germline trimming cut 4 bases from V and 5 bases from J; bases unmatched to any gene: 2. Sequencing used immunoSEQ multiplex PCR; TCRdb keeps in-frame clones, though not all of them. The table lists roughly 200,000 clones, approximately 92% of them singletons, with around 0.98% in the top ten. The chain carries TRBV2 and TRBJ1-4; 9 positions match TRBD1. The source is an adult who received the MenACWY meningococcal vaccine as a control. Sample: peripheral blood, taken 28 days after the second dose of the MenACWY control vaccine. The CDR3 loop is CASSGGTGNEKLFF. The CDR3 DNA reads TGTGCCAGCAGTGGAGGGACAGGGAATGAAAAACTGTTTTTT.